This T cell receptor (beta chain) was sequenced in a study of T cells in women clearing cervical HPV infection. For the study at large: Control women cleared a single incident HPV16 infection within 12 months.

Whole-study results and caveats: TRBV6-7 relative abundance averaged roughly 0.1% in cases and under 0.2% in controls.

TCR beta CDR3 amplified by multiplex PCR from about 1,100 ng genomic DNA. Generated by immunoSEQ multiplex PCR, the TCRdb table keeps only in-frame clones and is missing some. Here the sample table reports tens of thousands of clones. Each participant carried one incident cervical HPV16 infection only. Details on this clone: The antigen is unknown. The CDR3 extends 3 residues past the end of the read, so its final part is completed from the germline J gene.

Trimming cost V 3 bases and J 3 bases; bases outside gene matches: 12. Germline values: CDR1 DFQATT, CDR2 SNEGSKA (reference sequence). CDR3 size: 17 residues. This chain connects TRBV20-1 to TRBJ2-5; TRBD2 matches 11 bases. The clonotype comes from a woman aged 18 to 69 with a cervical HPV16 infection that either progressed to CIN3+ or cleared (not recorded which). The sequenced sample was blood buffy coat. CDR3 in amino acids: CSARPASPTSGKETQYF. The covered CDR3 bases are TGCAGTGCTAGGCCCGCCTCACCGACTAGCGGGAAAGAGACC.